This T cell receptor beta chain was sequenced during a study of T cell responses to AZD1222 COVID-19 vaccine. Broader study findings: In all cases, repertoires were sampled only after the peak T cell response. Increases in Spike-specific TCR breadth and depth were seen after two AZD1222 doses. Among the donors, most were white British and more were female, and clonal diversity was possibly underestimated.

Sequencing was performed with immunoSEQ multiplex PCR; in TCRdb, only in-frame clones are kept and a portion is missing. Among about 160,000 clones listed, 80% to 90% were seen once. This clone has only a few counts. Its target is not known. Germline values: CDR1 MNHEY, CDR2 SVGAGI. The length of the CDR3 is 12 residues. Trimming took 0 bases from V and 9 from J, leaving 6 bases between them. The source was peripheral blood, collected on day 0 of AZD1222 vaccination. The source is an adult in good health. The J gene is TRBJ1-5, the V gene TRBV6-5; no clear D gene. For the CDR3, the DNA is TGTGCCAGCAGTTACTCGACTGGGCCCCAGCATTTT. Translating gives CASSYSTGPQHF.